These 16 T cell receptor beta chains were sequenced from one sample in a study of cytomegalovirus exposure and HLA in healthy donors. Researchers ran the PCR with 60 Vbeta and 13 Jbeta primers. This table comes from immunoSEQ multiplex PCR, and its TCRdb copy is limited to in-frame clones, with some not included. This sample has about 89,000 clones, with 85% found just once. The material sequenced was PBMCs. Source of these receptors: a man in his forties in good health and CMV-seropositive.

This chain uses TRBV4-1 with TRBJ1-1, with 10 nucleotides matching TRBD1. V was pared by 4 bases and J by 0 bases, with 8 bases of the junction left unmatched. CDR1 and CDR2 (germline): MGHRA, YSYEKL. This CDR3 has 17 amino acids. CDR3 in DNA: TGCGCCAGCAGCCCGCCGAGACAGGGGGCCCTGAACACTGAAGCTTTCTTT. It specifies CASSPPRQGALNTEAFF.

The genes are TRBV9 and TRBJ2-5; tentatively, D is TRBD2 (6 bases). Trimming took off 0 bases at V and 7 bases at J, with 13 bases between the two ends. The CDR3 has 14 residues. The germline gives CDR1 SGDLS, CDR2 YYNGEE. The CDR3 DNA is TGTGCCAGCAGCGTAGCGGGCGACGGGGGGACCCAGTACTTC. It yields the protein CASSVAGDGGTQYF.

The chain has TRBV7-2 and TRBJ2-2; 7 positions match TRBD2. CDR3 length equals 15 residues. V trimming: 6 bases; J trimming: 2 bases; junction bases outside the gene matches: 6. From germline, CDR1 is SGHTA and CDR2 FQGNSA. The CDR3 is CASRLSGVNTGELFF. Here the CDR3 DNA reads TGTGCCAGCAGACTGAGCGGGGTAAACACCGGGGAGCTGTTTTTT. Filled out from reference TRBV7-2 and TRBJ2-2, the complete variable domain reads GAGVSQSPSNKVTEKGKDVELRCDPISGHTALYWYRQSLGQGLEFLIYFQGNSAPDKSGLPSDRFSAERTGGSVSTLTIQRTQQEDSAVYLCASRLSGVNTGELFFGEGSRLTVL.

This clone was counted between two and nine times. The rearrangement links TRBV10-3 to TRBJ2-1; 10 bases match TRBD2. Losses at the gene ends were 9 bases for V and 3 bases for J; bases not matched to a gene: 2. In germline, CDR1 is ENHRY, CDR2 SYGVKD. The CDR3 runs 13 residues. Here the CDR3 reads CAILAGNYNEQFF. The CDR3, as DNA: TGTGCCATACTAGCGGGAAACTACAATGAGCAGTTCTTC.

The rearrangement joins TRBV11-2 to TRBJ2-3; 9 bases fit TRBD2. There are 19 residues in the CDR3. CDR1 is SGHAT and CDR2 is FQNNGV in the germline V gene. Trimming removed 8 bases from V and 0 bases from J; junction bases left unmatched: 18. CDR3 amino acids: CASGQPERDTSGSTDTQYF. In nucleotides, the CDR3 is TGTGCCAGCGGCCAACCGGAGAGAGATACTAGCGGGAGCACAGATACGCAGTATTTT. The full variable domain, rest sourced from reference TRBV11-2 and TRBJ2-3, is EAGVAQSPRYKIIEKRQSVAFWCNPISGHATLYWYQQILGQGPKLLIQFQNNGVVDDSQLPKDRFSAERLKGVDSTLKIQPAKLEDSAVYLCASGQPERDTSGSTDTQYFGPGTRLTVL.

The V and J genes are TRBV6-1 and TRBJ2-7, with TRBD2 as a possible D gene (7 bases). The V gene lost 5 bases and the J gene lost 3 bases, with 17 bases spanning the gap. Germline CDR1 and CDR2: MNHNS and SASEGT. The CDR3 length is 15 residues. This CDR3 reads CASSQKGGGIYEQYF. CDR3 bases: TGTGCCAGCAGTCAGAAGGGGGGGGGAATCTACGAGCAGTACTTC.

The genes are TRBV6-6 and TRBJ1-1, with a tentative D call TRBD1 (6 bases). Trimming pared 7 bases from V and 4 bases from J, leaving 16 bases between. Per germline, CDR1 MNHNY and CDR2 SVGAGI (reference sequence). This CDR3 comprises 14 residues. CDR3 sequence reads: CASIPTGLSTEAFF. The CDR3 DNA reads as TGTGCCAGCATTCCGACAGGACTTTCCACTGAAGCTTTCTTT.

The rearrangement uses TRBV5-5 and TRBJ1-3; the D gene is possibly TRBD1 (5 bases). This CDR3 is built from 16 residues. Trimming took off 0 bases at V and 4 bases at J, with 14 bases between the two ends. Germline V gene sequence: CDR1 SGHKS, CDR2 YYEKEE (reference sequence). The CDR3 DNA sequence: TGTGCCAGCAGCTTGGAGGCAGGGTTGGGGGGAAACACCATATATTTT. It translates to CASSLEAGLGGNTIYF. Using reference TRBV5-5 and TRBJ1-3 for the parts outside the CDR3, the full variable domain is DAGVTQSPTHLIKTRGQQVTLRCSPISGHKSVSWYQQVLGQGPQFIFQYYEKEERGRGNFPDRFSARQFPNYSSELNVNALLLGDSALYLCASSLEAGLGGNTIYFGEGSWLTVV.

The chain couples TRBV19 to TRBJ1-4; TRBD1 is a possible D gene (6 bases). This CDR3 contains 16 residues. V was pared by 9 bases and J by 0 bases, with 17 bases between. The V gene's germline CDR1 is LNHDA and CDR2 SQIVND (reference sequence). The CDR3 reads CASLRGGVSTNEKLFF. The CDR3 DNA sequence: TGTGCCAGCCTAAGGGGGGGTGTGTCAACTAATGAAAAACTGTTTTTT.

The chain recombines TRBV28 with TRBJ1-6, with D perhaps TRBD1 (6 bases). Germline V gene sequence: CDR1 MDHEN, CDR2 SYDVKM. There are 16 residues in the CDR3. V gave up 2 bases and J gave up 3 bases, with 11 bases separating them. CDR3 sequence (DNA): TGTGCCAGCAGTTTAAGGGCAGGGGTCTATAATTCACCCCTCCACTTT. It specifies CASSLRAGVYNSPLHF.

There are a few counts of this clone. The chain uses TRBV6-1 and TRBJ2-5; TRBD1 aligns across 12 bases. With the DNA end fitting TRBJ2-7 better, the J assignment may be wrong. This CDR3 has 14 residues. Germline lookup yields CDR1 MNHNS and CDR2 SASEGT. The CDR3 bases are TGTGCCAGCAGTGTCGGGACAGGGGGCTTCGAGCAGTACTTC. Its protein product is CASSVGTGGFEQYF.

V gene TRBV5-6 combines with J gene TRBJ1-6; D possibly corresponds to TRBD1 (5 bases). Germline V gene lookup returns CDR1 SGHDT and CDR2 YYEEEE. This CDR3 has 15 amino acids. The ends were cut back, 0 bases at V and 7 bases at J, with 11 bases in the middle. The CDR3 spells CASSLVGVGNSPLHF. CDR3 coding DNA: TGTGCCAGCAGCTTGGTAGGGGTAGGAAATTCACCCCTCCACTTT.

V and J are TRBV10-3 and TRBJ2-3, with D possibly being TRBD2 (5 bases). Deletions cut 5 bases from V and 2 bases from J, with 11 bases between. The CDR3 contains 14 residues. Germline V gene sequence: CDR1 ENHRY, CDR2 SYGVKD. The CDR3 bases are TGTGCCATCAGTCTCGGGGTCCTCACAGATACGCAGTATTTT. Translated, it gives CAISLGVLTDTQYF.

This clone was detected a few times. The V and J genes are TRBV5-1 and TRBJ2-3, with TRBD2 matching over 10 bases. From germline, CDR1 is SGHRS and CDR2 YFSETQ. CDR3 length: 16 amino acids. V was clipped by 1 base and J by 6 bases; unmatched bases: 8. This CDR3 reads CASSLQSGGAGDTQYF. The CDR3 nucleotides read TGCGCCAGCAGCTTGCAAAGCGGGGGGGCCGGGGATACGCAGTATTTT.

There are a few counts of this clone. The chain uses TRBV18 and TRBJ2-7, with a possible D match to TRBD1 (6 bases). Trimming took 3 bases from V and 3 from J, leaving 12 bases between them. Germline V lookup: CDR1 KGHSH, CDR2 LQKENI. The CDR3 loop spans 14 amino acids. Here the CDR3 reads CASSPPAGDYEQYF. The CDR3 nucleotides are TGTGCCAGCTCACCCCCAGCAGGGGACTACGAGCAGTACTTC.

This clone was found once. Germline and junction disagree at one end, which may indicate a read error. The chain carries TRBV7-9 and TRBJ2-7, with 7 bases that match TRBD1. The CDR3 consists of 15 residues. Germline assignment: CDR1 SEHNR and CDR2 FQNEAQ (reference sequence). The CDR3 region is CSSSPGGRISYEQYF. DNA of the CDR3: TGTTCCAGCAGCCCAGGGGGACGAATCTCCTACGAGCAGTACTTC.